This TCR beta chain was documented in a study of identical twins. With regard to this clonotype: Its specificity is unknown.

TCRdb re-called the 5' RACE reads with MiXCR, one entry per CDR3 protein. This table has 500,000 to 650,000 distinct CDR3 sequences, around 7.4% appearing once. The study's findings and limits: For cord blood, abundant beta clonotypes had fewer insertions, unlike memory repertoires, which showed none.

The CDR3 is 15 amino acids. CDR1 and CDR2 (germline): MNHNS, SASEGT. V lost 4 bases to trimming and J lost 8 bases; unmatched junction nucleotides: 6. The sample was also linked to a second study, of yellow fever vaccine responses in identical twins.

Sequencing was performed on PBMCs. The chain employs TRBV6-1 and TRBJ2-1, with 12 nucleotides matching TRBD2. This sequence was found in a woman aged 18 to 35 in good health. The CDR3 DNA reads as TGTGCCAGCAGTGGTTCTTCTAGCGGGAGGGATGAGCAGTTCTTC. Its protein is CASSGSSSGRDEQFF.